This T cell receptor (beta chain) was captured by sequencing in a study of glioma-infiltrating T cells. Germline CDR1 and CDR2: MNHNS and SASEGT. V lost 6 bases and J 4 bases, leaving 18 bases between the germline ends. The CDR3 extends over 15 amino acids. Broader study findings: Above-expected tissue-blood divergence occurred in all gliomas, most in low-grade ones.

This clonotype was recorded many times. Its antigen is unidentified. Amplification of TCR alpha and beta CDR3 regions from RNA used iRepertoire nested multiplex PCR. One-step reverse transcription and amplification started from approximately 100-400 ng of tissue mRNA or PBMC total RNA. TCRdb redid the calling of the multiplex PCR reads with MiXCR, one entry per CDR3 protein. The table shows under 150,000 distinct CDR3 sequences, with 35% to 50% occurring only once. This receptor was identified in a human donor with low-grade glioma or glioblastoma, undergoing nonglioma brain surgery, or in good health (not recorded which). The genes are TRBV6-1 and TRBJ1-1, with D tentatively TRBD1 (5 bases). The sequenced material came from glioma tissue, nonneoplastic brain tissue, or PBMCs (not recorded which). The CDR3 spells CASRGGNLRVTEAFF. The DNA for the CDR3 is TGTGCCAGCAGGGGGGGAAATTTAAGGGTCACTGAAGCTTTCTTT.